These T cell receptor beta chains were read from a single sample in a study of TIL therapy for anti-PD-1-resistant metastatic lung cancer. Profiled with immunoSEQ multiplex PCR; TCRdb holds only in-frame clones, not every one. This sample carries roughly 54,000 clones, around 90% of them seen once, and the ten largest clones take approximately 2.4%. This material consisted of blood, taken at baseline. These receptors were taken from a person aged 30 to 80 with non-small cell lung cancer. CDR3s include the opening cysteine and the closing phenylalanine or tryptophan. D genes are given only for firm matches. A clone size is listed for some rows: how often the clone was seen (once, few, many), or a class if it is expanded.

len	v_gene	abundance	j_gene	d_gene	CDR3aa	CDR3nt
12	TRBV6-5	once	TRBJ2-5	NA	CASQWSAAGRYF	TGTGCCAGCCAATGGTCGGCGGCAGGAAGGTACTTC
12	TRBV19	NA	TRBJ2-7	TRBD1	CASRGTGLKPYF	TGTGCCAGTAGGGGGACAGGGCTTAAGCCGTACTTC
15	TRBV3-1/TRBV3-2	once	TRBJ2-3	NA	CASSQGLLGTDTQYF	TGTGCCAGCAGCCAAGGGTTACTAGGAACAGATACGCAGTATTTT
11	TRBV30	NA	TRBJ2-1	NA	CAWSQREGQFF	TGTGCCTGGAGTCAACGAGAGGGACAGTTCTTC
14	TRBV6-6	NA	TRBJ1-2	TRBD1	CASSYAGQATGYTF	TGTGCCAGCAGTTACGCGGGACAGGCGACGGGCTACACCTTC
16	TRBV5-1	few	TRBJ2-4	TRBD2	CASSPGTSGGANIQYF	TGCGCCAGCAGCCCTGGGACTAGCGGGGGGGCAAACATTCAGTACTTC
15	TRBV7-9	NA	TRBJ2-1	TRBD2	CASSLIAGSYNEQFF	TGTGCCAGCAGCCTGATAGCGGGAAGCTACAATGAGCAGTTCTTC
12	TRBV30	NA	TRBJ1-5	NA	CAWSVWGQPQHF	TGTGCCTGGAGTGTTTGGGGACAGCCCCAGCATTTT
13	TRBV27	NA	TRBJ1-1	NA	CASSLLGRNEAFF	TGTGCCAGCAGTTTATTGGGTAGGAATGAAGCTTTCTTT
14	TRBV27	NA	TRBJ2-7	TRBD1	CASSLDRGAYEQYF	TGTGCCAGCAGCTTGGACAGGGGCGCCTACGAGCAGTACTTC
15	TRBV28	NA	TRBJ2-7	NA	CASSSNTKGIYEQYF	TGTGCCAGCAGTTCAAACACTAAGGGAATATACGAGCAGTACTTC
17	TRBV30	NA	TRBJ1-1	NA	CAWSVQRTALRGTEAFF	TGTGCCTGGAGTGTACAGAGGACTGCCTTACGTGGGACTGAAGCTTTCTTT
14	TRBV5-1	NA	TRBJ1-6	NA	CASSPTGLNSPLHF	TGCGCCAGCAGCCCTACAGGGTTAAATTCACCCCTCCACTTT
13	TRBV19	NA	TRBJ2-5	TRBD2	CASSIDLAGGPNF	TGTGCCAGTAGTATAGATCTCGCGGGGGGGCCGAACTTC
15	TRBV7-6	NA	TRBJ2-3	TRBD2	CASSQTSGGADTQYF	TGTGCCAGCAGCCAGACTAGCGGGGGGGCAGATACGCAGTATTTT
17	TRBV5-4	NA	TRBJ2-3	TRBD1	CASSPRDSLVGTDTQYF	TGTGCCAGCAGCCCTAGGGACAGCCTAGTCGGCACAGATACGCAGTATTTT
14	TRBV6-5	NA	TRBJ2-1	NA	CASRKEGLSGEQFF	TGTGCCAGCAGAAAGGAAGGTTTGTCCGGTGAGCAGTTCTTC
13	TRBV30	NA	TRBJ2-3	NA	CASRGGSTDTQYF	TGTGCCTCCAGGGGCGGGAGCACAGATACGCAGTATTTT
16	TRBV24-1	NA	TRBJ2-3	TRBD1	CATSDRGTGGGDTQYF	TGTGCCACCAGTGACCGAGGGACAGGGGGAGGGGATACGCAGTATTTT
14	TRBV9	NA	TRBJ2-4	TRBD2	CASSRGGGRNIQYF	TGTGCCAGCAGCCGGGGCGGGGGGCGAAACATTCAGTACTTC
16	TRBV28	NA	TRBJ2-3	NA	CAVQDGKGGITDTQYF	TGTGCCGTACAGGACGGGAAGGGCGGAATCACAGATACGCAGTATTTT
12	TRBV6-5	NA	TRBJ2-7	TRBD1	CASRDRSYEQYF	TGTGCCAGCCGGGACAGGTCCTACGAGCAGTACTTC
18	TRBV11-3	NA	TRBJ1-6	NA	CASSTRQDPCSYNSPLHF	TGTGCCAGCAGCACCAGACAGGACCCCTGCTCCTATAATTCACCCCTCCACTTT
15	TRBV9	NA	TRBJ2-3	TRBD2	CASSSNGRAADTQYF	TGTGCCAGCAGCTCCAACGGGAGGGCGGCAGATACGCAGTATTTT
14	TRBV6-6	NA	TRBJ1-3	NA	CASTEDGSGNTIYF	TGTGCCAGCACCGAGGACGGCTCTGGAAACACCATATATTTT
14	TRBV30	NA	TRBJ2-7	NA	CAWSRNRYSYEQYF	TGTGCCTGGAGCCGTAACAGGTACTCCTACGAGCAGTACTTC
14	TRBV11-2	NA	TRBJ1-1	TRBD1	CASIQLRQGPEAFF	TGTGCCAGCATCCAATTGCGACAGGGCCCCGAAGCTTTCTTT
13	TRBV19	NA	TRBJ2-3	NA	CASSQYGTDTQYF	TGTGCCAGTAGTCAGTACGGCACAGATACGCAGTATTTT
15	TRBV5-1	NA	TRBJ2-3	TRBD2	CASSLVSGGTDTQYF	TGCGCCAGCAGCTTGGTTAGCGGGGGCACAGATACGCAGTATTTT